Shown below are 27 T cell receptor beta chains from a single sample sequenced in a study of T-cell memory formation after mild COVID-19 (dated by TCRdb to about 2021). The library came from 5' RACE. Reads for this sample came from an Illumina NovaSeq 6000. The public reads were reprocessed in TCRdb via fastp at Q25 and MiXCR, keeping in-frame beta chains. When rows share a CDR3 protein, they turn into one entry using the most common DNA and genes. Recorded for this sample are hundreds of thousands of distinct CDR3 sequences; less than 20% of them occurred a single time. Of the sample, around 20% is held by the ten largest clones. Sequencing was done on a sample of PBMCs or a T cell subset sorted from them (not recorded which). The receptors come from a man aged 18 to 30 who had mild COVID-19 (a few samples of this study predate the infection). The sample titles of this study are shuffled in the database, so cell type and time point are left out; the donor was told from shared clones.

Ten or more counts support this clonotype. The rearrangement uses TRBV12-3 or TRBV12-4 and TRBJ2-1; TRBD2 matches at 13 bases. With 9 bases clipped from V and 7 bases from J, the junction kept 3 bases outside the gene matches. This CDR3 contains 13 residues. In DNA, the CDR3 is TGTGCCAGAACTAGCGGGGGGGCTAATGAGCAGTTCTTC. Its translation: CARTSGGANEQFF.

The rearrangement joins TRBV6-5 to TRBJ1-1; D perhaps matches TRBD1 (5 bases). Germline CDR1 reads MNHEY; CDR2 reads SVGAGI. The CDR3 totals 14 residues. Deletions cut 2 bases from V and 2 bases from J, with 9 bases between. The CDR3 sequence is CASSYPGLNTEAFF. The CDR3 region has the DNA TGTGCCAGCAGTTACCCGGGGCTCAACACTGAAGCTTTCTTT.

CDR3 region: CASSSDRQLTGELFF. The CDR3, as DNA: TGTGCCAGCAGCTCGGACAGGCAGTTGACCGGGGAGCTGTTTTTT. The chain couples TRBV5-4 to TRBJ2-2, with TRBD1 matching over 7 bases. V lost 3 bases, J lost 5 bases, and 7 bases stayed unmatched. The germline V gene has CDR1 SGHNT and CDR2 YYREEE (reference sequence). The CDR3 has 15 residues.

This clonotype occurred a few times. V usage is TRBV27 and J usage is TRBJ2-7; D not resolved. V lost 6 bases and J lost 6, with 12 bases in between. The germline CDR1 and CDR2 sequences are MNHEY and SMNVEV (reference sequence). The CDR3 is made up of 12 amino acids. CDR3 protein: CASSQRVGEQYF. CDR3 in DNA: TGTGCCAGCAGCCAAAGGGTTGGCGAGCAGTACTTC.

This clonotype was seen more than once but under ten times. The chain has TRBV7-2 and TRBJ2-5; 9 positions agree with TRBD1. CDR1 and CDR2 from the germline V gene are SGHTA and FQGNSA. J was trimmed by 0 bases and V by 5 bases; bases with no gene match: 19. The length of the CDR3 is 20 residues. For the CDR3, the DNA is TGTGCCAGCAGCGCCGAACCGCCGGGACAGGGAGGGTCCTACCAAGAGACCCAGTACTTC. It encodes CASSAEPPGQGGSYQETQYF.

The chain carries TRBV7-9 and TRBJ1-3; no clear D gene. Trimming took 6 bases from V and 0 from J, leaving 15 bases between them. The CDR3 totals 16 residues. The germline CDR1 and CDR2 sequences are SEHNR and FQNEAQ (reference sequence). CDR3 amino acids: CASRPLLRNSGNTIYF. The CDR3 DNA follows: TGTGCCAGCAGGCCCTTGCTCCGGAACTCTGGAAACACCATATATTTT.

J is TRBJ2-7 and V is TRBV5-1; D possibly uses TRBD1 or TRBD2 (7 bases each). The germline V and J ends were trimmed by 1 base and 2 bases, with 16 bases remaining between them. Germline CDR1 SGHRS, CDR2 YFSETQ. CDR3 length: 16 residues. CDR3 bases: TGCGCCAGCAGCTTGCGGCGGGGGACAGTTGCCTACGAGCAGTACTTC. Protein sequence: CASSLRRGTVAYEQYF.

The chain combines TRBV10-3 with TRBJ2-5, with TRBD2 identical over 10 bases. The V gene's germline CDR1 is ENHRY and CDR2 SYGVKD. The CDR3 spans 16 residues. The J segment lost 5 bases and the V segment lost 3 bases, leaving 9 bases of the junction unmatched. CDR3 bases: TGTGCCATCAGTGACACTAGCGGGGCGGGGCCCGAGACCCAGTACTTC. It specifies CAISDTSGAGPETQYF.

This clonotype was counted a few times. The chain carries TRBV12-3 or TRBV12-4 and TRBJ2-3; D is uncertain. V lost 6 bases and J 2 bases, leaving 15 bases between the germline ends. This CDR3 region has 15 residues. CDR3 in DNA: TGTGCCAGCAGCTTTTGGATGAAACCCACAGATACGCAGTATTTT. Protein: CASSFWMKPTDTQYF.

The V and J genes are TRBV5-1 and TRBJ2-3; perhaps TRBD1 as D (6 bases). Trimming pared 5 bases from V and 2 bases from J, leaving 9 bases between. Germline lookup yields CDR1 SGHRS and CDR2 YFSETQ. The length of the CDR3 is 13 residues. The CDR3 protein is CASSGQLTDTQYF. Here the CDR3 DNA reads TGCGCCAGCAGTGGACAGCTCACAGATACGCAGTATTTT.

This chain links TRBV4-2 with TRBJ2-2; 9 bases map to TRBD2. V lost 3 bases to trimming and J lost 6 bases; unmatched junction nucleotides: 8. The CDR3 is made up of 16 amino acids. Germline CDR1 is LGHNA and CDR2 is YNFKEQ. CDR3 protein: CASSQGLAAGAGELFF. CDR3 DNA: TGTGCCAGCAGCCAGGGACTAGCCGCGGGGGCCGGGGAGCTGTTTTTT.

The V and J genes are TRBV19 and TRBJ2-7; 10 positions agree with TRBD2. This CDR3 has 14 amino acids. The V segment lost 4 bases and the J segment 3 bases; nucleotides outside the gene matches: 3. CDR1 and CDR2 from the germline V gene are LNHDA and SQIVND (reference sequence). The CDR3 protein is CASSRTSGNYEQYF. The CDR3, as DNA: TGTGCCAGTAGTAGAACTAGCGGGAACTACGAGCAGTACTTC.

This clonotype appeared a few times. This chain connects TRBV2 to TRBJ1-6; D is undetermined. The CDR3 spans 15 residues. Germline values: CDR1 SNHLY, CDR2 FYNNEI. V was trimmed by 7 bases and J by 2 bases, leaving 12 bases between them. CDR3 loop: CASIRQATYNSPLHF. In nucleotides, the CDR3 is TGTGCCAGCATCCGCCAGGCTACCTATAATTCACCCCTCCACTTT. Based on the CDR3 plus reference TRBV2 and TRBJ1-6, the full variable domain is EPEVTQTPSHQVTQMGQEVILRCVPISNHLYFYWYRQILGQKVEFLVSFYNNEISEKSEIFDDQFSVERPDGSNFTLKIRSTKLEDSAMYFCASIRQATYNSPLHFGNGTRLTVT.

The chain employs TRBV5-1 and TRBJ2-1, with D possibly TRBD1 on 6 matching bases. The CDR3 consists of 14 residues. Per germline, CDR1 SGHRS and CDR2 YFSETQ. The V gene lost 0 bases and the J gene lost 4 bases, with 8 bases spanning the gap. DNA of the CDR3: TGCGCCAGCAGCTTGGTGGACAGTTACAATGAGCAGTTCTTC. It yields the protein CASSLVDSYNEQFF.

The rearrangement links TRBV7-2 to TRBJ2-3; 9 bases agree with TRBD2. V was pared by 5 bases and J by 5 bases, with 8 bases of the junction left unmatched. Germline CDR1 SGHTA, CDR2 FQGNSA. The CDR3 runs 15 residues. The CDR3 loop reads CASSHYSGGIDTQYF. DNA of the CDR3: TGTGCCAGCAGCCACTATAGCGGGGGTATAGATACGCAGTATTTT.

J is TRBJ2-1 and V is TRBV27, with 9 bases lining up with TRBD2. This CDR3 is built from 13 residues. After removal of 6 bases from V and 10 bases from J, the junction contained 7 bases not matched to a gene. From germline, CDR1 is MNHEY and CDR2 SMNVEV (reference sequence). CDR3 amino acids: CASSHGTSNEQFF. The CDR3 DNA reads as TGTGCCAGCAGCCACGGGACTAGCAACGAGCAGTTCTTC.

In its sample, this clonotype was seen a few times. V and J are TRBV6-2 or TRBV6-3 and TRBJ2-3, with D unclear. CDR1 and CDR2 from the germline V gene are MNHEY and SVGEGT. The V end lost 7 bases, the J end lost 3 bases, and 8 bases lay between the germline ends. This CDR3 contains 12 residues. DNA of the CDR3: TGTGCCAGCAAGGCAGGAACAGATACGCAGTATTTT. Protein sequence: CASKAGTDTQYF.

This chain connects TRBV23-1 to TRBJ1-4, with 8 bases matching TRBD1. TRBV23-1 is an ORF for which the function is uncertain. Trimming took 8 bases from V and 7 from J; bases not matched to a gene: 6. This CDR3 comprises 13 residues. The CDR3 region is CASGQGKGEKLFF. CDR3 DNA: TGCGCCAGCGGACAGGGCAAGGGTGAAAAACTGTTTTTT.

The sample holds many counts of this clonotype. This chain links TRBV7-6 with TRBJ2-5; no clear D. The CDR3 spans 11 residues. V lost 5 bases and J 6 bases, leaving 7 bases between the germline ends. Looked up from germline, CDR1 is SGHVS and CDR2 is FNYEAQ. The CDR3 sequence is CASSPGQTQYF. CDR3 nucleotide sequence: TGTGCCAGCAGCCCCGGCCAGACCCAGTACTTC.

V is TRBV14 and J is TRBJ2-6, with a weak D call TRBD1 (6 bases). CDR1 and CDR2 from the germline V gene are SGHDN and FVKESK. The length of the CDR3 is 19 residues. Trimming removed 0 bases from V and 1 base from J, with 16 bases in between. CDR3 protein: CASSQEGAGVMSGANVLTF. CDR3 DNA sequence: TGTGCCAGCAGCCAAGAGGGGGCCGGGGTTATGTCTGGGGCCAACGTCCTGACTTTC. The full variable domain, with the rest looked up from reference TRBV14 and TRBJ2-6, is EAGVTQFPSHSVIEKGQTVTLRCDPISGHDNLYWYRRVMGKEIKFLLHFVKESKQDESGMPNNRFLAERTGGTYSTLKVQPAELEDSGVYFCASSQEGAGVMSGANVLTFGAGSRLTVL.

The chain couples TRBV6-5 to TRBJ2-3; 7 bases match TRBD2. The junction had 9 bases not matched to a gene; V was cut back by 6 bases and J by 0 bases. Per the germline V gene, CDR1 is MNHEY and CDR2 is SVGAGI. CDR3 length: 16 amino acids. As DNA, the CDR3 is TGTGCCAGCAGCCTTTGGGGGGGGGGTAGCACAGATACGCAGTATTTT. Encoded protein: CASSLWGGGSTDTQYF.

This chain connects TRBV7-9 to TRBJ2-2; D perhaps matches TRBD1 (5 bases). V was shortened by 4 bases and J by 3 bases, with 9 bases between the two germline ends. This CDR3 has 14 amino acids. Germline V CDR1 and CDR2: SEHNR, FQNEAQ (reference sequence). This CDR3 reads CASSSDSYTGELFF. The DNA for the CDR3 is TGTGCCAGCAGCTCCGACAGTTACACCGGGGAGCTGTTTTTT.

This clonotype came up a few times. The rearrangement joins TRBV9 to TRBJ1-4; D remains unclear. CDR3 length: 16 residues. Deletions cut 1 base from V and 12 bases from J, with 22 bases between. Germline CDR1 is SGDLS and CDR2 is YYNGEE. CDR3 sequence reads: CASSVTSGVLYEELFF. The DNA of the CDR3 is TGTGCCAGCAGCGTAACCTCCGGGGTACTCTACGAGGAACTGTTTTTT.

This clonotype has only a few counts. The J gene is TRBJ2-3, the V gene TRBV7-9; D possibly uses TRBD1 or TRBD2 (5 bases each). The germline V gene has CDR1 SEHNR and CDR2 FQNEAQ (reference sequence). The V end lost 5 bases, the J end lost 2 bases, and 17 bases lay between the germline ends. CDR3 length: 16 residues. Here the CDR3 reads CASSPRDGRYTDTQYF. CDR3 nucleotides: TGTGCCAGCAGCCCCCGGGACGGCAGGTACACAGATACGCAGTATTTT.

The chain combines TRBV7-2 with TRBJ2-3, with D unclear. This CDR3 has 14 amino acids. Germline V gene lookup returns CDR1 SGHTA and CDR2 FQGNSA. V lost 3 bases to trimming and J lost 2 bases, with 9 bases between them. Here the CDR3 reads CASSLNSVTDTQYF. The CDR3, as DNA: TGTGCCAGCAGCTTGAACTCGGTCACAGATACGCAGTATTTT. The full variable domain, completed using reference TRBV7-2 and TRBJ2-3, is GAGVSQSPSNKVTEKGKDVELRCDPISGHTALYWYRQSLGQGLEFLIYFQGNSAPDKSGLPSDRFSAERTGGSVSTLTIQRTQQEDSAVYLCASSLNSVTDTQYFGPGTRLTVL.

This clonotype was found a few times. The rearrangement joins TRBV5-1 to TRBJ1-2, with D possibly TRBD1 on 6 matching bases. V was shortened by 3 bases and J by 7 bases, with 10 bases between the two germline ends. Germline values: CDR1 SGHRS, CDR2 YFSETQ. CDR3 length: 12 amino acids. CDR3 nucleotides: TGCGCCAGCAGCTCCGACAGGTTTGGCTACACCTTC. Translation gives CASSSDRFGYTF.

This clonotype was observed once. For the CDR3, the DNA is TGTGCCAGCAGTCCCTGGACAGGGGTGGGCACAGATACGCAGTATTTT. This sequence encodes CASSPWTGVGTDTQYF. The chain combines TRBV7-9 with TRBJ2-3; 9 bases fit TRBD1. With V trimmed by 6 bases and J by 1 base, 8 bases remained unmatched. The CDR3 is 16 residues long. Germline V gives CDR1 SEHNR, CDR2 FQNEAQ (reference sequence).